This T cell receptor (beta chain) is drawn from a study of human T cells and chemical hapten exposure. Study results and caveats: PT1 expanded TCR counts and patch test score correlated positively.

Documented time point: pre-sensitization, week 0. Treatment described: therapeutic diphenylcyclopropenone sensitization with weekly scalp DPC. This CDR3 comprises 12 residues. Germline V gives CDR1 SQVTM, CDR2 ANQGSEA. The V end lost 6 bases, the J end lost 2 bases, and 10 bases lay between the germline ends. TCRdb ran MiXCR on the RACE reads and lists one entry per CDR3 protein. Counted here are about 250,000 distinct CDR3 sequences, roughly 7.4% occurring once; the ten biggest clones make up 1.2%. This clonotype was counted at least ten times. As yet, its antigen is unknown. Sequenced here: whole blood, sampled in connection with sensitization to the hapten diphenylcyclopropenone (DPC). This sequence originates from a man aged 18 to 29 with alopecia areata. Some clones in this sample may be carry-over from other donors' samples. The chain recombines TRBV29-1 with TRBJ1-2, with D maybe TRBD1 (6 bases). The CDR3 bases are TGCAGCGTCGACAGGAGCAACTATGGCTACACCTTC. It specifies CSVDRSNYGYTF.